The 17 T cell receptor beta chains reported below all come from one sample, sequenced in a study of CD8+ T cells in alopecia areata. As the sequencing template, cDNA was produced by extracting RNA and reverse transcribing it. The protocol was immunoSEQ multiplex PCR, while the TCRdb copy is restricted to in-frame clones and leaves out a portion. The sample holds 110,000 or so clones, about 60% seen once. Specimen: CD4+ T cells sorted from blood. These receptors originate from a human donor in good health.

J is TRBJ2-1 and V is TRBV18; 8 nucleotides agree with TRBD1. This CDR3 has 13 residues. Germline assignment: CDR1 KGHSH and CDR2 LQKENI. V trimming: 4 bases; J trimming: 8 bases; junction bases outside the gene matches: 4. Here the CDR3 reads CASSLDRGDEQFF. Written as DNA, the CDR3 is TGTGCCAGCTCACTTGACAGGGGAGATGAGCAGTTCTTC.

This chain links TRBV5-1 with TRBJ2-1; 15 bases align to TRBD2. The V gene end was trimmed by 4 bases and the J gene end by 3 bases; junction bases not matched to a gene: 14. This CDR3 is 20 amino acids long. Germline V gives CDR1 SGHRS, CDR2 YFSETQ. DNA of the CDR3: TGCGCCAGCAGCCTACGGACTAGCGGGGGGGCCTTCCCCAACTACAATGAGCAGTTCTTC. This sequence encodes CASSLRTSGGAFPNYNEQFF.

V and J are TRBV2 and TRBJ2-1, with D perhaps matching TRBD2 (6 bases). Germline CDR1 SNHLY, CDR2 FYNNEI. Trimming removed 6 bases at V and 10 bases at J, with 22 bases between. The CDR3 consists of 15 residues. In DNA form, the CDR3 reads TGTGCCAGCAGCCGGTGGAGCGGCGGGATAGGGGAGCAGTTCTTC. Translation gives CASSRWSGGIGEQFF.

This clone was seen a few times. The rearrangement links TRBV2 to TRBJ2-3; the match to TRBD1 covers 9 bases. The ends lost 6 bases at V and 15 bases at J; junction bases unmatched: 16. The CDR3 is 14 residues long. Germline V CDR1 and CDR2: SNHLY, FYNNEI. The CDR3 bases are TGTGCCAGCAGCCAACTTGGGACAGGGAAGGGCGTCTATTTT. This codes for CASSQLGTGKGVYF.

CDR3 region: CASGVSGTPNTEAFF. The CDR3 nucleotides are TGTGCCAGCGGGGTGAGCGGGACACCGAACACTGAAGCTTTCTTT. The chain carries TRBV2 and TRBJ1-1; TRBD1 is a possible D gene (6 bases). Germline CDR1 and CDR2: SNHLY and FYNNEI. The CDR3 is 15 amino acids. The V end lost 8 bases, the J end lost 1 base, and 17 bases lay between the germline ends.

The chain couples TRBV5-6 to TRBJ2-1; D gene unclear. The CDR3 spans 17 residues. The V gene's germline CDR1 is SGHDT and CDR2 YYEEEE. The V gene lost 1 base and the J gene lost 1 base, with 15 bases spanning the gap. CDR3 in amino acids: CASSLFRNLLSYNEQFF. Here the CDR3 DNA reads TGTGCCAGCAGCTTGTTCCGAAACCTACTGTCCTACAATGAGCAGTTCTTC. The full variable domain, completed using reference TRBV5-6 and TRBJ2-1, is DAGVTQSPTHLIKTRGQQVTLRCSPKSGHDTVSWYQQALGQGPQFIFQYYEEEERQRGNFPDRFSGHQFPNYSSELNVNALLLGDSALYLCASSLFRNLLSYNEQFFGPGTRLTVL.

The J gene is TRBJ1-2, the V gene TRBV25-1; D is uncertain. Trimming pared 6 bases from V and 5 bases from J, leaving 16 bases between. Germline V gene lookup returns CDR1 MGHDK and CDR2 SYGVNS. The CDR3 runs 14 residues. This chain's CDR3 is CASSPSDVLYGYTF. The CDR3 DNA sequence: TGTGCCAGCAGCCCCTCGGACGTATTATATGGCTACACCTTC.

V is TRBV4-1 and J is TRBJ1-5; no definite D call. V was trimmed by 1 base and J by 0 bases, leaving 10 bases between them. The germline V gene encodes CDR1 MGHRA and CDR2 YSYEKL. The CDR3 contains 16 residues. CDR3 region: CASSQGEVDSNQPQHF. CDR3 in DNA: TGCGCCAGCAGCCAAGGGGAGGTGGATAGCAATCAGCCCCAGCATTTT.

The chain carries TRBV30 and TRBJ1-1, with D hard to call. Deletions cut 1 base from V and 5 bases from J, with 5 bases between. Germline CDR1 is GTSNPN and CDR2 is SVGIG (reference sequence). The CDR3 is 11 residues long. The CDR3 here is CAWSGETEAFF. Here the CDR3 DNA reads TGTGCCTGGAGTGGGGAGACTGAAGCTTTCTTT.

This clone was recorded once. The rearrangement links TRBV7-2 to TRBJ2-7, with unresolved D. The CDR3 length is 11 residues. In germline, CDR1 is SGHTA, CDR2 FQGNSA. V was pared by 1 base and J by 5 bases, with 3 bases between. As DNA, the CDR3 is TGTGCCAGCAGCTTAGGGAACGAGCAGTACTTC. Amino acids: CASSLGNEQYF.

This clone occurred a few times. Mismatch with germline at one junction end may stem from a read error. The chain links TRBV11-2 to TRBJ2-3; D is perhaps TRBD2 (7 bases). CDR1 and CDR2 from the germline V gene are SGHAT and FQNNGV. The CDR3 runs 15 residues. This CDR3 is CASSLDGGGWSTQYF. The CDR3 DNA is TGTGCCAGCAGCCTAGACGGCGGGGGCTGGAGTACGCAGTATTTT.

V usage is TRBV5-4 and J usage is TRBJ2-5; 7 nucleotides agree with TRBD2. Unmatched junction bases numbered 6, after V lost 0 bases and J lost 1 base. Germline CDR1 SGHNT, CDR2 YYREEE (reference sequence). The CDR3 length is 16 residues. CDR3 amino acids: CASSLAYGGIQETQYF. The CDR3 coding sequence is TGTGCCAGCAGCTTGGCATACGGGGGGATCCAAGAGACCCAGTACTTC.

There are a few counts of this clone. V gene TRBV6-1 combines with J gene TRBJ1-6, with 9 bases matching TRBD1. This CDR3 is built from 17 residues. Unmatched junction bases numbered 11, after V lost 2 bases and J lost 9 bases. Germline-derived CDR1 and CDR2 are MNHNS and SASEGT. The CDR3 here is CASSELPGQGRGSPLHF. The CDR3 DNA reads TGTGCCAGCAGTGAACTACCGGGACAGGGAAGGGGTTCACCCCTCCACTTT.

This clone is judged medium-sized (0.01 to 0.1%). The same CDR3 is also encoded by other DNA sequences in this sample. CDR3 nucleotides: TGTGCCAGCAGCTTAGAACTTTACAATGAGCAGTTCTTC. Protein: CASSLELYNEQFF. The rearrangement joins TRBV11-2 to TRBJ2-1; no reliable D call. This CDR3 contains 13 residues. The germline CDR1 and CDR2 sequences are SGHAT and FQNNGV. The V gene lost 0 bases and the J gene lost 4 bases, with 4 bases spanning the gap. Drawing the rest from reference TRBV11-2 and TRBJ2-1, the complete variable domain is EAGVAQSPRYKIIEKRQSVAFWCNPISGHATLYWYQQILGQGPKLLIQFQNNGVVDDSQLPKDRFSAERLKGVDSTLKIQPAKLEDSAVYLCASSLELYNEQFFGPGTRLTVL.

The rearrangement links TRBV30 to TRBJ1-1; a weak D match, TRBD1 (6 bases). The CDR3 contains 16 residues. Germline CDR1 GTSNPN, CDR2 SVGIG (reference sequence). V lost 0 bases and J 6 bases, leaving 20 bases between the germline ends. The CDR3 protein is CAWSVPYVQGRPEAFF. DNA for the CDR3: TGTGCCTGGAGTGTCCCCTATGTACAGGGTAGACCTGAAGCTTTCTTT.

The chain couples TRBV27 to TRBJ2-7; D possibly uses TRBD1 or TRBD2 (5 bases each). The CDR3 is made up of 13 amino acids. CDR1 and CDR2 (germline): MNHEY, SMNVEV (reference sequence). V was pared by 3 bases and J by 5 bases, with 11 bases between. CDR3 region: CASSFGVGDEQYF. The CDR3 nucleotides read TGTGCCAGCAGTTTTGGGGTGGGGGACGAGCAGTACTTC.

The CDR3 spells CASSQESARWVSDTQYF. In DNA, the CDR3 is TGCGCCAGCAGCCAAGAGTCGGCTAGATGGGTTTCAGATACGCAGTATTTT. The rearrangement uses TRBV4-1 and TRBJ2-3; no reliable D call. The V end was cut by 0 bases, the J end by 4 bases, with 17 bases between. This CDR3 comprises 17 residues. The germline CDR1 and CDR2 sequences are MGHRA and YSYEKL.